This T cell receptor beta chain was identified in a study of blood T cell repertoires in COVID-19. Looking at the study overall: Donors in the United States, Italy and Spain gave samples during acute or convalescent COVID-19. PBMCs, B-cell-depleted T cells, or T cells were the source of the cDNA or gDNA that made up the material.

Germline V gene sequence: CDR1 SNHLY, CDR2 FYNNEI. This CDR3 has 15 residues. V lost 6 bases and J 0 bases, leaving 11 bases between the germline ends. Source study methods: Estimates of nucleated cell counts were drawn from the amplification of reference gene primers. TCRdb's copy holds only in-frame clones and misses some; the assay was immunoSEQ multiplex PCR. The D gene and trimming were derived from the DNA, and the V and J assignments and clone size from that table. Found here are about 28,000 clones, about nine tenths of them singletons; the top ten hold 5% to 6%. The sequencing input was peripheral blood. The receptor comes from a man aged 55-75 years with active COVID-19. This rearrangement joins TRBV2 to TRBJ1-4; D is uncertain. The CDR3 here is CASRRQEATNEKLFF. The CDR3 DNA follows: TGTGCCAGCAGAAGGCAGGAGGCAACTAATGAAAAACTGTTTTTT. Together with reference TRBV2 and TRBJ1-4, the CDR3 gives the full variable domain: EPEVTQTPSHQVTQMGQEVILRCVPISNHLYFYWYRQILGQKVEFLVSFYNNEISEKSEIFDDQFSVERPDGSNFTLKIRSTKLEDSAMYFCASRRQEATNEKLFFGSGTQLSVL.